One sample yielded the 29 T cell receptor beta chains listed below, sequenced in a study of shared clonotypes between healthy human individuals. Sequencing was performed with immunoSEQ multiplex PCR; in TCRdb, only in-frame clones are kept and a portion is missing. The sample has a few hundred thousand clones; around 97% are singletons. Material: naive CD4+ T cells sorted from blood. The subset was: CD45RA+ positively selected. The receptors come from a woman younger than 45 in good health.

The V gene is TRBV19, the J gene TRBJ2-7; possibly TRBD2 for D (5 bases). With 2 bases removed from V and 7 bases from J, the gap between germline ends came to 36 bases. Germline CDR1 is LNHDA and CDR2 is SQIVND (reference sequence). CDR3 length: 21 amino acids. This chain's CDR3 is CASSIRSVFGDLPPLLGEQYF. CDR3 bases: TGTGCCAGTAGTATACGTTCGGTGTTCGGGGATCTCCCACCTCTACTCGGAGAGCAGTACTTC.

The V gene is TRBV7-9, the J gene TRBJ2-1; no reliable D call. The V and J ends lost 5 bases and 1 base respectively, with 12 bases between them. Germline loops: CDR1 SEHNR, CDR2 FQNEAQ (reference sequence). The CDR3 is made up of 15 amino acids. The CDR3: CASSPPGSSYNEQFF. The CDR3 DNA reads TGTGCCAGCAGCCCCCCCGGGTCATCCTACAATGAGCAGTTCTTC.

Concerning this clone: One end of the junction is discordant with germline, which a read error may explain. This sequence joins TRBV6-5 and TRBJ1-1; 8 bases match TRBD1. Germline CDR1 MNHEY, CDR2 SVGAGI. CDR3 length: 15 amino acids. The CDR3 region has the DNA TGTGCCGGCAGTTATTCGGGACAGGTGGACACTGAAGCTTTCTTT. This gives the protein CAGSYSGQVDTEAFF.

The chain has TRBV11-2 and TRBJ2-2; maybe TRBD2 (6 bases). V was pared by 5 bases and J by 4 bases, with 14 bases between. This CDR3 comprises 15 residues. Looked up from germline, CDR1 is SGHAT and CDR2 is FQNNGV. DNA for the CDR3: TGTGCCAGCAGCCGAGGCGGGACGGGCACCGGGGAGCTGTTTTTT. It codes for CASSRGGTGTGELFF.

V and J are TRBV5-1 and TRBJ2-1, with unresolved D. V lost 4 bases to trimming and J lost 4 bases, with 12 bases between them. CDR1 and CDR2 from the germline V gene are SGHRS and YFSETQ. This CDR3 has 14 amino acids. DNA of the CDR3: TGCGCCAGCAGCCCTCGTGGCAGTTACAATGAGCAGTTCTTC. Protein product: CASSPRGSYNEQFF.

The chain joins TRBV18 to TRBJ2-5; TRBD1 might be the D (6 bases). This CDR3 has 14 residues. V lost 5 bases and J 4 bases, leaving 14 bases between the germline ends. The germline gives CDR1 KGHSH, CDR2 LQKENI. CDR3 residues: CASSIRQVAETQYF. The CDR3 bases are TGTGCCAGCTCAATACGACAGGTTGCAGAGACCCAGTACTTC.

The gene calls are TRBV7-7 and TRBJ2-7; D is perhaps TRBD1 (5 bases). The CDR3 totals 13 residues. Trimming pared 4 bases from V and 3 bases from J, leaving 10 bases between. Germline CDR1 is SSHAT and CDR2 is FNYEAQ (reference sequence). The CDR3 bases are TGTGCCAGCAGCTCTGGACAAGACTACGAGCAGTACTTC. Its translation: CASSSGQDYEQYF. The variable domain in full, with the rest retrieved from reference TRBV7-7 and TRBJ2-7, is GAGVSQSPRYKVTKRGQDVTLRCDPISSHATLYWYQQALGQGPEFLTYFNYEAQPDKSGLPSDRFSAERPEGSISTLTIQRTEQRDSAMYRCASSSGQDYEQYFGPGTRLTVT.

CDR3 bases: TGTGCCAGCAGTTACTCCCCGGGACCTAACTATGGCTACACCTTC. Translated, it gives CASSYSPGPNYGYTF. The rearrangement links TRBV6-5 to TRBJ1-2; a possible D gene is TRBD1 (5 bases). CDR1 and CDR2 from the germline V gene are MNHEY and SVGAGI. CDR3 length equals 15 residues. The ends were cut back, 0 bases at V and 0 bases at J, with 8 bases in the middle.

The V gene is TRBV21-1, the J gene TRBJ2-7; no check of the table's D call, TRBD2, against the DNA was made. TRBV21-1 is labeled a pseudogene. The CDR3 is 21 residues long. CDR3 sequence: CASSKDCRGLAGAPGSYEQYF. CDR3 sequence (DNA): TGTGCCAGCAGCAAAGATTGCCGAGGACTAGCGGGAGCGCCGGGGTCTTACGAGCAGTACTTC.

The chain couples TRBV30 to TRBJ2-1; 12 bases match TRBD2. Germline loops: CDR1 GTSNPN, CDR2 SVGIG (reference sequence). This CDR3 spans 19 amino acids. The ends lost 4 bases at V and 4 bases at J; junction bases unmatched: 17. This CDR3 reads CAWKDGELGLAGLYNEQFF. CDR3 DNA: TGTGCCTGGAAGGATGGAGAGTTGGGACTAGCGGGTCTTTACAATGAGCAGTTCTTC.

This clone is a singleton in its sample. The chain employs TRBV20-1 and TRBJ1-2; D unclear. Germline CDR1 and CDR2: DFQATT and SNEGSKA (reference sequence). The CDR3 is 8 residues long. Trimming shortened V by 4 bases and J by 7 bases, and 1 base separated the two germline ends. Here the CDR3 reads CSAIGYTF. In nucleotides, the CDR3 is TGCAGTGCTATTGGCTACACCTTC.

The J gene is TRBJ2-2, the V gene TRBV7-9; a possible D gene is TRBD2 (5 bases). Germline V gene lookup returns CDR1 SEHNR and CDR2 FQNEAQ (reference sequence). The CDR3 length is 14 residues. The CDR3 loop reads CGSVPRANTGELFF. The CDR3 DNA sequence: TGTGGTAGCGTCCCGCGTGCGAACACCGGGGAGCTGTTTTTT.

This chain joins TRBV10-2 and TRBJ2-3, with 8 bases that match TRBD2. The J segment lost 9 bases and the V segment lost 4 bases, leaving 3 bases of the junction unmatched. The CDR3 extends over 12 amino acids. Germline V CDR1 and CDR2: WSHSY, SAAADI. CDR3 residues: CASSGSSGTQYF. The CDR3 bases are TGCGCCAGCAGTGGTTCTAGCGGGACGCAGTATTTT.

V gene TRBV10-3 combines with J gene TRBJ2-5; TRBD1 or TRBD2 may be the D gene (6 bases each). The CDR3 is 15 residues long. The germline V and J ends were trimmed by 4 bases and 2 bases, with 14 bases remaining between them. Germline V gives CDR1 ENHRY, CDR2 SYGVKD. CDR3 DNA: TGTGCCATCAGTGGAGGGGGGAGCCCTCAAGAGACCCAGTACTTC. Translating it yields CAISGGGSPQETQYF.

The chain carries TRBV27 and TRBJ2-7; D may be TRBD2 (5 bases). V lost 4 bases, J lost 1 base, and 17 bases lay in between. The CDR3 has 16 amino acids. CDR1 and CDR2 from the germline V gene are MNHEY and SMNVEV (reference sequence). The CDR3 reads CASSYGGGWSSYEQYF. The CDR3, as DNA: TGTGCCAGCAGTTACGGCGGCGGGTGGAGTTCCTACGAGCAGTACTTC.

J is TRBJ2-7 and V is TRBV5-1; D uncertain. V was shortened by 4 bases and J by 0 bases, with 14 bases between the two germline ends. Germline V gene data show CDR1 as SGHRS and CDR2 as YFSETQ. This CDR3 has 15 amino acids. The CDR3, as DNA: TGCGCCAGCAGCCAAACAGAGGCAGGCTCCTACGAGCAGTACTTC. It translates to CASSQTEAGSYEQYF.

The chain uses TRBV6-5 and TRBJ2-1; D remains ambiguous. The CDR3 loop spans 13 amino acids. Germline assignment: CDR1 MNHEY and CDR2 SVGAGI. Trimming took off 6 bases at V and 5 bases at J, with 11 bases between the two ends. CDR3 protein: CASRSTTHNEQFF. In nucleotides, the CDR3 is TGTGCCAGCAGATCTACCACCCACAATGAGCAGTTCTTC.

The chain is built from TRBV5-1 and TRBJ2-5; 7 nucleotides agree with TRBD1. The V gene end was trimmed by 1 base and the J gene end by 4 bases; junction bases not matched to a gene: 4. The CDR3 totals 14 residues. Germline values: CDR1 SGHRS, CDR2 YFSETQ. CDR3 residues: CASSLTGVLETQYF. CDR3 bases: TGCGCCAGCAGCTTGACAGGGGTGTTAGAGACCCAGTACTTC. Using reference TRBV5-1 and TRBJ2-5 for the parts outside the CDR3, the full variable domain is KAGVTQTPRYLIKTRGQQVTLSCSPISGHRSVSWYQQTPGQGLQFLFEYFSETQRNKGNFPGRFSGRQFSNSRSEMNVSTLELGDSALYLCASSLTGVLETQYFGPGTRLLVL.

The chain is built from TRBV7-9 and TRBJ1-2; the match to TRBD1 covers 8 bases. CDR1 is SEHNR, CDR2 FQNEAQ, per germline (reference sequence). The CDR3 loop spans 15 amino acids. V trimming: 5 bases; J trimming: 3 bases; junction bases outside the gene matches: 8. The CDR3 here is CASSNHADRDYGYTF. Written as DNA, the CDR3 is TGTGCCAGCAGCAATCACGCGGACAGGGACTATGGCTACACCTTC.

This chain connects TRBV5-1 to TRBJ2-7; 8 bases line up with TRBD2. The CDR3 is made up of 15 amino acids. The ends lost 3 bases at V and 7 bases at J; junction bases unmatched: 12. Germline lookup yields CDR1 SGHRS and CDR2 YFSETQ. The CDR3 loop reads CASSYSSGWEGEQYF. Here the CDR3 DNA reads TGCGCCAGCAGCTATTCTAGCGGGTGGGAGGGTGAGCAGTACTTC.

The gene calls are TRBV28 and TRBJ2-7; 10 bases map to TRBD1. Germline CDR1 is MDHEN and CDR2 is SYDVKM. The V and J ends lost 3 bases and 1 base, in that order; junction bases with no gene match: 12. The CDR3 runs 18 residues. In nucleotides, the CDR3 is TGTGCCAGCAGTTTTGCCTCCTCGGACAGGGGGTTTTCCTACGAGCAGTACTTC. Its protein is CASSFASSDRGFSYEQYF.

V gene TRBV19 combines with J gene TRBJ2-4; D remains unclear. The V gene lost 1 base and the J gene lost 0 bases, with 10 bases spanning the gap. The CDR3 contains 16 residues. The germline gives CDR1 LNHDA, CDR2 SQIVND (reference sequence). The CDR3 nucleotides are TGTGCCAGTAGTATAGGTATCTTACTAGCCAAAAACATTCAGTACTTC. Its translation is CASSIGILLAKNIQYF.

The V and J genes are TRBV29-1 and TRBJ2-3; the D gene is possibly TRBD2 (6 bases). The V gene lost 6 bases and the J gene lost 1 base, with 14 bases spanning the gap. Germline V CDR1 and CDR2: SQVTM, ANQGSEA. The CDR3 sequence is 14 residues long. The CDR3 bases are TGCAGCGTCCCGGTCTGGGAGGGCACAGATACGCAGTATTTT. This gives the protein CSVPVWEGTDTQYF.

The chain uses TRBV10-1 and TRBJ2-5; D remains ambiguous. The assigned J gene may be wrong: the sequence end matches TRBJ2-7 better. Germline V gene sequence: CDR1 WNHNN, CDR2 SYGVQD (reference sequence). CDR3 length: 14 residues. In DNA form, the CDR3 reads TGCGCCAGCAAGCCAGGCCCCGACTCCTACGAGCAGTACTTC. Translation: CASKPGPDSYEQYF.

The genes are TRBV5-8 and TRBJ2-3; D may be TRBD1 (5 bases). V shed 0 bases and J shed 2 bases, with 10 bases lying between them. CDR1 is SGHTS and CDR2 is YDEGEE in the germline V gene. The CDR3 sequence is 15 residues long. The CDR3 loop is CASSLAGRATDTQYF. The CDR3 nucleotides are TGTGCCAGCAGCTTGGCCGGCAGGGCCACAGATACGCAGTATTTT. The full variable domain, in which reference TRBV5-8 and TRBJ2-3 provide the parts outside the CDR3, is EAGVTQSPTHLIKTRGQQATLRCSPISGHTSVYWYQQALGLGLQFLLWYDEGEERNRGNFPPRFSGRQFPNYSSELNVNALELEDSALYLCASSLAGRATDTQYFGPGTRLTVL.

This chain joins TRBV6-6 and TRBJ2-1; no reliable D call. The CDR3 has 15 amino acids. Trimming cost V 2 bases and J 7 bases, with 15 bases left between them. Germline loops: CDR1 MNHNY, CDR2 SVGAGI (reference sequence). The CDR3 loop is CASSYDGSSGNEQFF. CDR3 DNA: TGTGCCAGCAGTTACGACGGATCCTCGGGTAATGAGCAGTTCTTC.

V gene TRBV27 combines with J gene TRBJ2-7, with D maybe TRBD1 (5 bases). Trimming stripped 5 bases from V and 0 bases from J, with 17 bases between. CDR3 length: 16 amino acids. The germline V gene encodes CDR1 MNHEY and CDR2 SMNVEV (reference sequence). The CDR3 sequence is CASSPRRQGISYEQYF. DNA of the CDR3: TGTGCCAGCAGTCCTAGGCGGCAGGGCATCTCCTACGAGCAGTACTTC.

This clone came up a few times. The chain has TRBV5-1 and TRBJ1-2; D is uncertain. The CDR3 runs to 15 residues. Trimming pared 4 bases from V and 8 bases from J, leaving 21 bases between. Germline values: CDR1 SGHRS, CDR2 YFSETQ. CDR3 sequence: CASSPTQRYAAGYTF. For the CDR3, the DNA is TGCGCCAGCAGCCCAACTCAGAGGTATGCCGCAGGCTACACCTTC.

The chain has TRBV28 and TRBJ2-7; the D call may be TRBD1 or TRBD2 (5 bases each). The V end was cut by 6 bases, the J end by 9 bases, with 18 bases between. CDR3 length: 13 residues. Germline CDR1 MDHEN, CDR2 SYDVKM. Written as DNA, the CDR3 is TGTGCCAGCAGCCTAATGGGGGAATTAGGGCAGTACTTC. This codes for CASSLMGELGQYF.